These 8 T cell receptor beta chains were all obtained from the same sample, sequenced in a study of blood T cell repertoires in COVID-19 (dated by TCRdb to 2019 to 2021). Library generation was performed with the immunoSEQ multiplex PCR assay. TCRdb stores this immuneACCESS table with in-frame sequences only. Part of the clones is absent; in the studies checked, under half of the shortfall reflects unresolved V genes, and no reason is known for the rest. Within this sample are about 440,000 clones, with 88% of them counted one time only. The leading ten clones occupy over 9.5% of the sample. The source material was peripheral blood. The receptors originated from a woman between 50 and 59 years old with COVID-19, enrolled during active disease.

The chain joins TRBV5-4 to TRBJ2-7; 7 bases line up with TRBD1. Per germline, CDR1 SGHNT and CDR2 YYREEE (reference sequence). V was clipped by 0 bases and J by 4 bases; unmatched bases: 7. This CDR3 region has 15 residues. The CDR3 sequence: CASSLDLGGGYEQYF. The CDR3 DNA follows: TGTGCCAGCAGCTTGGATTTAGGGGGCGGTTACGAGCAGTACTTC.

This chain joins TRBV11-2 and TRBJ1-2; 11 nucleotides line up with TRBD1. CDR1 SGHAT and CDR2 FQNNGV come from the germline V gene. V gave up 6 bases and J gave up 3 bases; unmatched junction bases: 0. The CDR3 covers 13 residues. CDR3 DNA sequence: TGTGCCAGCAGGGGACAGGGGGACTATGGCTACACCTTC. Amino acids: CASRGQGDYGYTF.

The gene calls are TRBV3-1 (or the pseudogene TRBV3-2) and TRBJ2-3, with D possibly matching TRBD2 (6 bases). The CDR3 length is 15 residues. Trimming removed 4 bases at V and 3 bases at J, with 14 bases between. The germline CDR1 and CDR2 sequences are LGHDT and YNNKEL (reference sequence). CDR3 bases: TGTGCCAGCAGCCCAACGGGGGTCGGGACAGATACGCAGTATTTT. Protein: CASSPTGVGTDTQYF.

The genes are TRBV6-5 and TRBJ1-6; the match to TRBD1 covers 10 bases. The CDR3 sequence is 14 residues long. Germline CDR1 MNHEY, CDR2 SVGAGI. The V segment lost 8 bases and the J segment 7 bases; nucleotides outside the gene matches: 5. The CDR3 here is CASPRDRGNSPLHF. The CDR3 nucleotides are TGTGCCAGCCCGAGGGACAGGGGAAATTCACCCCTCCACTTT.

This clone was detected once. The chain combines TRBV2 with TRBJ1-2; 11 bases are a match to TRBD1. Germline CDR1 and CDR2: SNHLY and FYNNEI. V gave up 4 bases and J gave up 6 bases; unmatched junction bases: 4. The CDR3 extends over 14 amino acids. The CDR3 sequence is CASSGTGGTNGYTF. The CDR3 DNA sequence: TGTGCCAGCAGTGGGACAGGGGGCACGAATGGCTACACCTTC.

This rearrangement joins TRBV9 to TRBJ1-3, with 12 bases identical to TRBD1. The CDR3 contains 19 residues. J was trimmed by 2 bases and V by 3 bases; bases with no gene match: 12. Germline CDR1 SGDLS, CDR2 YYNGEE. CDR3 region: CASSATGTGGASPGNTIYF. The CDR3 DNA reads TGTGCCAGCAGCGCCACGGGGACAGGGGGCGCCTCTCCTGGAAACACCATATATTTT.

V and J are TRBV19 and TRBJ2-2, with 10 nucleotides matching TRBD2. Germline V gene lookup returns CDR1 LNHDA and CDR2 SQIVND (reference sequence). J was trimmed by 7 bases and V by 9 bases; bases with no gene match: 8. The CDR3 loop spans 14 amino acids. The CDR3, as DNA: TGTGCCAGCGGACTAGCGGAGGCAGGCGGGGAGCTGTTTTTT. It is translated as CASGLAEAGGELFF.

This chain uses TRBV11-3 with TRBJ1-1; 7 bases match TRBD1. V gave up 5 bases and J gave up 1 base; unmatched junction bases: 7. Germline V gives CDR1 SGHNT, CDR2 YENEEA. This CDR3 comprises 15 residues. The CDR3 is CASSLGTDQNTEAFF. The CDR3 DNA sequence: TGTGCCAGCAGCCTAGGGACAGACCAGAACACTGAAGCTTTCTTT.